This passage covers 14 T cell receptor beta chains from one sample sequenced in a study of identical twins. TCRdb reanalysed the 5' RACE reads using MiXCR and keeps one entry per CDR3 protein. The repertoire holds 690,000 or so distinct CDR3 sequences, with around 6% as singletons. The sample consisted of naive T cells sorted from blood. Receptors were obtained from a man aged 18 to 30 in good health.

This clonotype was found a few times. This rearrangement joins TRBV7-2 to TRBJ2-2, with 7 bases fitting TRBD1. Germline V lookup: CDR1 SGHTA, CDR2 FQGNSA. Trimming removed 2 bases from V and 2 bases from J; junction bases left unmatched: 8. The CDR3 is 17 residues long. The CDR3, as DNA: TGTGCCAGCAGCTTAATGGCAGGGGGATTAAACACCGGGGAGCTGTTTTTT. Its protein is CASSLMAGGLNTGELFF.

The CDR3, as DNA: TGTGCCAGCTCACCGGCCGGGATAGGGGGCACAGATACGCAGTATTTT. Translated, it gives CASSPAGIGGTDTQYF. The genes are TRBV18 and TRBJ2-3; D possibly uses TRBD1 or TRBD2 (5 bases each). Trimming took 3 bases from V and 1 from J, leaving 14 bases between them. The CDR3 spans 16 residues. The germline gives CDR1 KGHSH, CDR2 LQKENI.

This clonotype was found a few times. The chain is built from TRBV4-1 and TRBJ2-1, with TRBD2 matching 8 bases. The CDR3 extends over 15 amino acids. J gave up 2 bases and V 3 bases, and 3 bases lay outside the gene matches. The germline V gene has CDR1 MGHRA and CDR2 YSYEKL. The CDR3 sequence: CASSQVAGPYNEQFF. Written as DNA, the CDR3 is TGCGCCAGCAGCCAGGTAGCGGGGCCCTACAATGAGCAGTTCTTC.

The J gene is TRBJ2-1, the V gene TRBV18; 7 bases agree with TRBD1. This CDR3 comprises 12 residues. Unmatched junction bases numbered 6, after V lost 8 bases and J lost 8 bases. CDR1 is KGHSH and CDR2 is LQKENI in the germline V gene. The CDR3 DNA sequence: TGTGCCAGCCGCGGACAGGCCGATGAGCAGTTCTTC. Amino acid sequence: CASRGQADEQFF. The full variable domain, its missing parts supplied by reference TRBV18 and TRBJ2-1, is NAGVMQNPRHLVRRRGQEARLRCSPMKGHSHVYWYRQLPEEGLKFMVYLQKENIIDESGMPKERFSAEFPKEGPSILRIQQVVRGDSAAYFCASRGQADEQFFGPGTRLTVL.

The chain uses TRBV5-4 and TRBJ2-5; D ambiguous. The CDR3 is 14 amino acids. Germline CDR1 and CDR2: SGHNT and YYREEE (reference sequence). V shed 4 bases and J shed 3 bases, with 13 bases lying between them. In DNA form, the CDR3 reads TGTGCCAGCAGCACAAGGACGAGAGAAGAGACCCAGTACTTC. It translates to CASSTRTREETQYF.

This clonotype was seen a few times. The chain carries TRBV27 and TRBJ1-1; D might be TRBD1 (5 bases). Per germline, CDR1 MNHEY and CDR2 SMNVEV (reference sequence). Trimming removed 3 bases at V and 1 base at J, with 12 bases between. The CDR3 contains 15 residues. CDR3: CASSFGAGRNTEAFF. CDR3 nucleotides: TGTGCCAGCAGTTTCGGGGCAGGACGGAACACTGAAGCTTTCTTT.

This clonotype was seen only a few times. This chain's CDR3 is CASSWGLTELKQYF. In nucleotides, the CDR3 is TGTGCCAGCAGCTGGGGTTTGACCGAATTGAAGCAGTACTTC. The rearrangement joins TRBV7-2 to TRBJ2-7; no reliable D call. The CDR3 is 14 residues long. V dropped 4 bases and J dropped 8 bases, with 18 bases sitting between them. Germline V gene data show CDR1 as SGHTA and CDR2 as FQGNSA.

This clonotype was detected ten times or more. The chain couples TRBV11-2 to TRBJ2-7; TRBD2 matches at 8 bases. The CDR3 extends over 17 amino acids. V trimming: 5 bases; J trimming: 3 bases; junction bases outside the gene matches: 15. Germline CDR1 and CDR2: SGHAT and FQNNGV. CDR3 sequence (DNA): TGTGCCAGCAGCACCGGGGGGGATGAGACTAGCGTCTACGAGCAGTACTTC. Protein product: CASSTGGDETSVYEQYF.

This clonotype was counted between two and nine times. The CDR3 bases are TGTGCCAGCCTCGGCCCCACCGGGGAGCAGTACTTC. Its protein product is CASLGPTGEQYF. This sequence joins TRBV27 and TRBJ2-7; no firm D call. The V gene's germline CDR1 is MNHEY and CDR2 SMNVEV (reference sequence). The germline V and J ends were trimmed by 8 bases and 7 bases, with 15 bases remaining between them. This CDR3 spans 12 amino acids.

The sample holds many counts of this clonotype. This chain uses TRBV9 with TRBJ2-1, with D possibly TRBD1 on 6 matching bases. The CDR3 covers 13 residues. Trimming took 2 bases from V and 9 from J, leaving 12 bases between them. In germline, CDR1 is SGDLS, CDR2 YYNGEE. CDR3 sequence reads: CASSVTQGGEQFF. CDR3 coding DNA: TGTGCCAGCAGCGTTACCCAAGGGGGTGAGCAGTTCTTC.

This clonotype has more than one count but fewer than ten. The chain is built from TRBV2 and TRBJ1-5, with no clear D. The CDR3 has 14 residues. Germline V gene data show CDR1 as SNHLY and CDR2 as FYNNEI. Between the trimmed V and J ends, which lost 6 bases and 3 bases, there was a span of 12 bases. The CDR3 DNA follows: TGTGCCAGCAGCGCCTGGGGTACCAATCAGCCCCAGCATTTT. Translation gives CASSAWGTNQPQHF.

This clonotype appeared many times. V is TRBV5-1 and J is TRBJ2-1, with TRBD2 matching over 11 bases. CDR3 size: 16 residues. V gave up 0 bases and J gave up 2 bases; unmatched junction bases: 1. Germline values: CDR1 SGHRS, CDR2 YFSETQ. The CDR3: CASSLGLAGTYNEQFF. In DNA, the CDR3 is TGCGCCAGCAGCTTGGGACTAGCGGGAACCTACAATGAGCAGTTCTTC.

This clonotype was picked up many times. This chain uses TRBV5-1 with TRBJ1-1; TRBD1 is a possible D gene (5 bases). Trimming removed 1 base from V and 3 bases from J, with 13 bases in between. This CDR3 spans 15 amino acids. CDR1 and CDR2 from the germline V gene are SGHRS and YFSETQ. CDR3 in DNA: TGCGCCAGCAGCTTGCTTCAGGGCCAGGACACTGAAGCTTTCTTT. It is translated as CASSLLQGQDTEAFF.

There are many counts of this clonotype. The V gene is TRBV10-3, the J gene TRBJ1-6, with D tentatively TRBD1 (6 bases). Germline assignment: CDR1 ENHRY and CDR2 SYGVKD. The germline V and J ends were trimmed by 2 bases and 6 bases, with 8 bases remaining between them. The CDR3 has 14 residues. CDR3 DNA: TGTGCCATCAGTGAGGCACAGGGTAATTCACCCCTCCACTTT. It specifies CAISEAQGNSPLHF.